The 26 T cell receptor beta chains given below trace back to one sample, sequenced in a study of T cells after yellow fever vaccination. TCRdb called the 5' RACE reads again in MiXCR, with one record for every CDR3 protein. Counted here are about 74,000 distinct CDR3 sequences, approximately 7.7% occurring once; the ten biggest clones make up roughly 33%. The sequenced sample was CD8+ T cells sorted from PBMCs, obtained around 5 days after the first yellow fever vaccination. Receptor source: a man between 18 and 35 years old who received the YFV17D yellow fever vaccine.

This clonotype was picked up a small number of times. DNA of the CDR3: TGTGCCAGCAGCCCTTCCGGGACTAGCGGGTTATACGAGCAGTACTTC. Amino acid sequence: CASSPSGTSGLYEQYF. The rearrangement links TRBV12-3 or TRBV12-4 to TRBJ2-7; 12 bases align to TRBD2. The CDR3 loop spans 16 amino acids. The V segment lost 6 bases and the J segment 4 bases; nucleotides outside the gene matches: 10.

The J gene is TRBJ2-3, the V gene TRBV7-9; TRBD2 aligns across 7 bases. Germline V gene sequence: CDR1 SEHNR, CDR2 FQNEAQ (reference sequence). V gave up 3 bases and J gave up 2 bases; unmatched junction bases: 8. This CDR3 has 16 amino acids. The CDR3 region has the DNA TGTGCCAGCAGCTTCAGCGGGGAGGTATACACAGATACGCAGTATTTT. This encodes CASSFSGEVYTDTQYF.

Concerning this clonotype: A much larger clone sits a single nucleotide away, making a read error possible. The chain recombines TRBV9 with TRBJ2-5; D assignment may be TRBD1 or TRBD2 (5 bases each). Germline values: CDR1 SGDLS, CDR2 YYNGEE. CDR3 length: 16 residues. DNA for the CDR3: TGTGCCAGCAGCGTAGAGGGCAGGAGGACACAAGAGACCCTGTACTTC. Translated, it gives CASSVEGRRTQETLYF.

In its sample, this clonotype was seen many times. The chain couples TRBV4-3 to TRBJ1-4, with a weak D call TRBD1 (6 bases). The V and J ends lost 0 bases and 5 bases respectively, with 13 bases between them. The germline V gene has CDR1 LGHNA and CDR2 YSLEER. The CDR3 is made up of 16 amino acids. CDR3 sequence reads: CASSQDSVRGNEKLFF. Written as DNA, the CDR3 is TGCGCCAGCAGCCAAGATTCGGTCAGGGGCAATGAAAAACTGTTTTTT.

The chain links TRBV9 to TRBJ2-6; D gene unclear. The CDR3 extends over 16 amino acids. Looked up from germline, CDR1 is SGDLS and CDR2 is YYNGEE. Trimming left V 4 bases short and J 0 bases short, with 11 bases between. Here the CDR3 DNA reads TGTGCCAGCAGCCTCACACCGCCCTCTGGGGCCAACGTCCTGACTTTC. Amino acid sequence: CASSLTPPSGANVLTF.

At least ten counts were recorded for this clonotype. In DNA, the CDR3 is TGTGCCAGCAGCGTTTACGCGGGGGGGACTGGCACAGATACGCAGTATTTT. This translates into CASSVYAGGTGTDTQYF. The rearrangement links TRBV9 to TRBJ2-3, with 9 bases matching TRBD2. Germline V CDR1 and CDR2: SGDLS, YYNGEE. The CDR3 runs to 17 residues. V was pared by 2 bases and J by 1 base, with 8 bases of the junction left unmatched.

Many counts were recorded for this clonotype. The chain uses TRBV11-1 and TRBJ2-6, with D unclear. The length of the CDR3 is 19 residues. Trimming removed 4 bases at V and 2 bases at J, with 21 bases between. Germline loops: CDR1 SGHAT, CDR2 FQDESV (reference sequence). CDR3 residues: CASSSTVSLFLPGANVLTF. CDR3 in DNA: TGTGCCAGCAGCTCGACCGTCTCCCTCTTTCTTCCTGGGGCCAACGTCCTGACTTTC. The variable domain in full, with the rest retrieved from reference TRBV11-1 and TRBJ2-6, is EAEVAQSPRYKITEKSQAVAFWCDPISGHATLYWYRQILGQGPELLVQFQDESVVDDSQLPKDRFSAERLKGVDSTLKIQPAELGDSAMYLCASSSTVSLFLPGANVLTFGAGSRLTVL.

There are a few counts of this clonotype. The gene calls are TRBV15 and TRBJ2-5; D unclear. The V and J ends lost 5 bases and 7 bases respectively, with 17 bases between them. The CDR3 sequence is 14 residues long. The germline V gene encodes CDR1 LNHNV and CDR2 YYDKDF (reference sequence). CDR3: CATSLTPDRRTQYF. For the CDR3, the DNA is TGTGCCACCAGCCTGACCCCGGACCGCCGGACCCAGTACTTC. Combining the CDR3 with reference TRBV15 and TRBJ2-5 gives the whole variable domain DAMVIQNPRYQVTQFGKPVTLSCSQTLNHNVMYWYQQKSSQAPKLLFHYYDKDFNNEADTPDNFQSRRPNTSFCFLDIRSPGLGDTAMYLCATSLTPDRRTQYFGPGTRLLVL.

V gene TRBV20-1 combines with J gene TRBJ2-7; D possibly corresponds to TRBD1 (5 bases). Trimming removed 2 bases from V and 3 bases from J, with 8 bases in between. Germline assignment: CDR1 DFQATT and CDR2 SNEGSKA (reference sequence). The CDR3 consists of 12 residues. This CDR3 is CSARSQGYEQYV. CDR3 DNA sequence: TGCAGTGCTAGATCCCAGGGCTACGAGCAGTACGTC.

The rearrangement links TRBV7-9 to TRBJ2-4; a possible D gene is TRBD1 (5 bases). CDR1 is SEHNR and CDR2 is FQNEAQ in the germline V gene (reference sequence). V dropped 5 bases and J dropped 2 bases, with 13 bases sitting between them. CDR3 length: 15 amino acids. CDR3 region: CASSPPRVSKNIQYF. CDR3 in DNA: TGTGCCAGCAGCCCACCCAGGGTTTCCAAAAACATTCAGTACTTC.

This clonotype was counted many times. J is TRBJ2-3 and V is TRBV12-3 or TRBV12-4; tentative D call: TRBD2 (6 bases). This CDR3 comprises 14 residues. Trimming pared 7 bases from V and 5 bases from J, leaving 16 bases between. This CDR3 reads CASNRPTGEDTQYF. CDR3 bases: TGTGCCAGCAACCGGCCTACGGGGGAAGATACGCAGTATTTT.

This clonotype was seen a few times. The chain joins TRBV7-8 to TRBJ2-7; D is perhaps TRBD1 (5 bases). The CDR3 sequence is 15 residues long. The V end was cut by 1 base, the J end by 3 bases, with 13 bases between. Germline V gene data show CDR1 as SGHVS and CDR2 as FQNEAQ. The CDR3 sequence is CASSLGVSGNYEQYF. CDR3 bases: TGTGCCAGCAGCTTAGGAGTCTCAGGGAACTACGAGCAGTACTTC.

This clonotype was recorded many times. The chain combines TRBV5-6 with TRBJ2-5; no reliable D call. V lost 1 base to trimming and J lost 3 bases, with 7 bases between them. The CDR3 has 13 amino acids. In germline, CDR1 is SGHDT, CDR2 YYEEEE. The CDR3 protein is CASSLLLEETQYF. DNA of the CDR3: TGTGCCAGCAGCTTGTTACTCGAAGAGACCCAGTACTTC.

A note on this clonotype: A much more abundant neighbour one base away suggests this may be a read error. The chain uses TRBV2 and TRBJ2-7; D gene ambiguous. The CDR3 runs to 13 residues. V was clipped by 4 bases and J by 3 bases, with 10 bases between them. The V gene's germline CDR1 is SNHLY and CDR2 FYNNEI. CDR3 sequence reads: CASSGLANYEQYF. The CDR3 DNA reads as TGTGCCAGCAGTGGTTTGGCGAACTACGAGCAGTACTTC.

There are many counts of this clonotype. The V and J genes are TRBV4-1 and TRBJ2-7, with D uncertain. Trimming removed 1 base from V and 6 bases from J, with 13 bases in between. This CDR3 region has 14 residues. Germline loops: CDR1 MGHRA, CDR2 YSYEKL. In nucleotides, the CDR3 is TGCGCCAGCAGCCAAGTAGCCGGATCAGGCGAGCAGTACTTC. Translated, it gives CASSQVAGSGEQYF.

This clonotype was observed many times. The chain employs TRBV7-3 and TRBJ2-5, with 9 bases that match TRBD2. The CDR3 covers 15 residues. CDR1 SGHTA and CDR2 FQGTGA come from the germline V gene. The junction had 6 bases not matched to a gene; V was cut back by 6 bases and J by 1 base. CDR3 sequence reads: CASSLAGNLQETQYF. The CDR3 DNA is TGTGCCAGCAGTCTAGCGGGGAACCTCCAAGAGACCCAGTACTTC.

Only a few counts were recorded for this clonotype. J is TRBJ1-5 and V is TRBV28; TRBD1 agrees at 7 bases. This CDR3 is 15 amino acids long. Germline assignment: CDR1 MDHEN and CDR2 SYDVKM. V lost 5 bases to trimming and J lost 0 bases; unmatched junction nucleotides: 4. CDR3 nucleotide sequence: TGTGCCAGCAGTATGACAGGGTTTAGCAATCAGCCCCAGCATTTT. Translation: CASSMTGFSNQPQHF.

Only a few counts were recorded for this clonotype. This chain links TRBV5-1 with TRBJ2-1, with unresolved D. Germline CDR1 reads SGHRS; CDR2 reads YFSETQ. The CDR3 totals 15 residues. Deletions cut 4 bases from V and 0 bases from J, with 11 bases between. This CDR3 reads CASSTRPGSYNEQFF. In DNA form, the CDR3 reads TGCGCCAGCAGCACCCGGCCTGGCTCCTACAATGAGCAGTTCTTC.

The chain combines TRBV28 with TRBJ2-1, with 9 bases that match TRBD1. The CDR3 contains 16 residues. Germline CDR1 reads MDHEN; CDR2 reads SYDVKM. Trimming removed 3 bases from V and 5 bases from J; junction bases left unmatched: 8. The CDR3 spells CASSFSGTGRNNEQFF. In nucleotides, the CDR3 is TGTGCCAGCAGTTTCTCCGGGACAGGGAGGAACAATGAGCAGTTCTTC.

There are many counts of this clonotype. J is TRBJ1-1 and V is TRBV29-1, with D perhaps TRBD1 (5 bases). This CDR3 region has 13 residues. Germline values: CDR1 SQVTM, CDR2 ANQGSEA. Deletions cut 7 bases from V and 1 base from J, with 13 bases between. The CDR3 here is CSADGTQNTEAFF. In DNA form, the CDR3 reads TGCAGCGCCGACGGGACTCAGAACACTGAAGCTTTCTTT.

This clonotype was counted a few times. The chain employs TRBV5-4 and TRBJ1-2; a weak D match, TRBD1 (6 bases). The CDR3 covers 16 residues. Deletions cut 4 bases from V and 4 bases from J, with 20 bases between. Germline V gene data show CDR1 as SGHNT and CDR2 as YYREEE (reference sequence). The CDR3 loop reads CASSPEGQPYVYGYTF. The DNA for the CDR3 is TGTGCCAGCAGCCCGGAAGGACAGCCTTACGTCTATGGCTACACCTTC.

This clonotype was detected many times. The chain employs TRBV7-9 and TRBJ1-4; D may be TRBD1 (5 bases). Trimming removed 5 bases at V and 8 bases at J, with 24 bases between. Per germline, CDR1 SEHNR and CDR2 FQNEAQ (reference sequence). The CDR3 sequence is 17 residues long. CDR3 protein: CASSEGTDQGTGEKLFF. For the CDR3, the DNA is TGTGCCAGCAGCGAAGGGACCGACCAGGGTACGGGCGAAAAACTGTTTTTT.

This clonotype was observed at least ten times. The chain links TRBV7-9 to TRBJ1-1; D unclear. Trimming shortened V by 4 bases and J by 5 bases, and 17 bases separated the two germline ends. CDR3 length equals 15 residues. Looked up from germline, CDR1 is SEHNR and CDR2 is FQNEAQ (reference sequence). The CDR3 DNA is TGTGCCAGCAGCTCATGGGAACAGATGGGGACTGAAGCTTTCTTT. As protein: CASSSWEQMGTEAFF. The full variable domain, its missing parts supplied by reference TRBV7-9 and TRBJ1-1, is DTGVSQNPRHKITKRGQNVTFRCDPISEHNRLYWYRQTLGQGPEFLTYFQNEAQLEKSRLLSDRFSAERPKGSFSTLEIQRTEQGDSAMYLCASSSWEQMGTEAFFGQGTRLTVV.

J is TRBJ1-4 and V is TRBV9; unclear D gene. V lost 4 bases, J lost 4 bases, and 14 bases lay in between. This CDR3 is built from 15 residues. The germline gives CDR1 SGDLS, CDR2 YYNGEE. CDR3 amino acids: CASSPHGRLNEKLFF. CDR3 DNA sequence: TGTGCCAGCAGCCCCCATGGCAGGCTTAATGAAAAACTGTTTTTT. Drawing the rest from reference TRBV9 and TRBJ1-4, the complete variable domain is DSGVTQTPKHLITATGQRVTLRCSPRSGDLSVYWYQQSLDQGLQFLIQYYNGEERAKGNILERFSAQQFPDLHSELNLSSLELGDSALYFCASSPHGRLNEKLFFGSGTQLSVL.

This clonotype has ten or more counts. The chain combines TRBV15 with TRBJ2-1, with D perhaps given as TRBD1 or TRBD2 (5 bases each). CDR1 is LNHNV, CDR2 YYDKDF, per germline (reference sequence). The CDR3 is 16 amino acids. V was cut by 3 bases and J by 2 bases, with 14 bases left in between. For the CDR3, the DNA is TGTGCCACCAGCAGGGCCCGGGACGGGGCCTACAATGAGCAGTTCTTC. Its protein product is CATSRARDGAYNEQFF.

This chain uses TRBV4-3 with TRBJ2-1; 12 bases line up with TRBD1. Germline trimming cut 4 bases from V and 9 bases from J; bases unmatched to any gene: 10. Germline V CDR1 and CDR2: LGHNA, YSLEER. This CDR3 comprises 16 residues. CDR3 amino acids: CASSRDPGQGAFEQFF. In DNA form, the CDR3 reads TGCGCCAGCAGCCGGGATCCGGGACAGGGGGCCTTTGAGCAGTTCTTC.